This is a list of T cell receptor beta chains from one sample in a study of breast tumors, draining lymph nodes, adjacent tissues. Each CDR3 protein gets one entry after TCRdb re-called the multiplex PCR reads with MiXCR. Of approximately 150,000 distinct CDR3 sequences listed, approximately 30% are singletons. Sequences were obtained from axillary lymph node tissue. Receptors were obtained from a female donor with breast cancer. Some clones in this sample may be carry-over from other donors' samples. The CDR3 runs from the conserved cysteine through the conserved F or W. D genes are given only for firm matches. Clone size appears in some rows only: once, few, many, or a class for an expanded clone.

clone size: NA
D gene: TRBD2
J gene: TRBJ2-4
V gene: TRBV5-4
CDR3 protein: CASSARTSALAKNIQYF
CDR3 DNA: TGTGCCAGCAGCGCTCGGACTAGCGCCCTAGCCAAAAACATTCAGTACTTC

clone size: many
D gene: TRBD2
J gene: TRBJ2-5
V gene: TRBV28
CDR3 protein: CASSSIGGAEETQYF
CDR3 DNA: TGTGCCAGCAGCTCCATCGGGGGGGCGGAAGAGACCCAGTACTTC

clone size: NA
D gene: NA
J gene: TRBJ2-1
V gene: TRBV18
CDR3 protein: CASSPPQGRDPTEQFF
CDR3 DNA: TGTGCCAGCTCACCCCCCCAAGGCAGGGACCCGACTGAGCAGTTCTTC

clone size: NA
D gene: NA
J gene: TRBJ1-5
V gene: TRBV28
CDR3 protein: CASSLQDTYLGQPQHF
CDR3 DNA: TGTGCCAGCAGTCTCCAGGACACCTATTTAGGGCAGCCCCAGCATTTT

clone size: many
D gene: NA
J gene: TRBJ1-4
V gene: TRBV6-5
CDR3 protein: CASRETDGVGKHEKLFF
CDR3 DNA: TGTGCCAGCAGAGAGACAGATGGGGTCGGAAAACACGAAAAACTGTTTTTT

clone size: many
D gene: NA
J gene: TRBJ1-6
V gene: TRBV27
CDR3 protein: CASSSIQGINSPLHF
CDR3 DNA: TGTGCCAGCAGTTCCATACAGGGAATCAATTCACCCCTCCACTTT

clone size: NA
D gene: NA
J gene: TRBJ2-1
V gene: TRBV11-2
CDR3 protein: CASSIDGTAGTGELFF
CDR3 DNA: TGTGCCAGCAGCATAGACGGGACAGCGGGTACCGGGGAGCTGTTTTTC

clone size: many
D gene: NA
J gene: TRBJ1-2
V gene: TRBV19
CDR3 protein: CASSTSRSRQNYGYTF
CDR3 DNA: TGTGCCAGTAGTACTTCCCGTAGTAGGCAGAACTATGGCTACACCTTC

clone size: many
D gene: TRBD2
J gene: TRBJ2-7
V gene: TRBV27
CDR3 protein: CASSLSTVAGAHEQYF
CDR3 DNA: TGTGCCAGCAGTTTATCAACGGTAGCGGGAGCCCACGAGCAGTACTTC

clone size: NA
D gene: TRBD1
J gene: TRBJ2-7
V gene: TRBV20-1
CDR3 protein: CSAYRTGGTGQYF
CDR3 DNA: TGCAGTGCGTACCGGACAGGCGGAACGGGGCAGTACTTC

clone size: many
D gene: NA
J gene: TRBJ2-5
V gene: TRBV11-2
CDR3 protein: CASSSMTGTNYQETQYF
CDR3 DNA: TGTGCCAGCAGTTCCATGACCGGGACGAACTATCAAGAGACCCAGTACTTC

clone size: many
D gene: NA
J gene: TRBJ1-2
V gene: TRBV20-1
CDR3 protein: CSATAGNLKSF
CDR3 DNA: TGCAGTGCTACAGCCGGGAACCTGAAATCATTC

clone size: many
D gene: TRBD2
J gene: TRBJ2-1
V gene: TRBV6-2/TRBV6-3
CDR3 protein: CASSPGGLAGGFEQFF
CDR3 DNA: TGTGCCAGCAGTCCCGGAGGCCTAGCGGGAGGATTTGAGCAGTTCTTC

clone size: many
D gene: TRBD2
J gene: TRBJ2-2
V gene: TRBV7-9
CDR3 protein: CASSPRLAGGVTGELFF
CDR3 DNA: TGTGCCAGCAGCCCCCGACTAGCGGGGGGCGTTACCGGGGAGCTGTTTTTT

clone size: few
D gene: TRBD2
J gene: TRBJ2-3
V gene: TRBV27
CDR3 protein: CASSRNPGLAGGTDTQYF
CDR3 DNA: TGTGCCAGCAGCCGGAACCCGGGACTAGCGGGGGGCACAGATACGCAGTATTTT

clone size: many
D gene: NA
J gene: TRBJ2-7
V gene: TRBV7-2
CDR3 protein: CASSLDQFSYEQYF
CDR3 DNA: TGTGCCAGCAGCTTAGACCAGTTCTCCTACGAGCAGTACTTC

clone size: many
D gene: TRBD1
J gene: TRBJ2-3
V gene: TRBV6-2/TRBV6-3
CDR3 protein: CASSYDRARDTQYF
CDR3 DNA: TGTGCCAGCAGTTATGACAGGGCTCGAGATACGCAGTATTTT

clone size: NA
D gene: TRBD2
J gene: TRBJ2-7
V gene: TRBV10-2
CDR3 protein: CASSSTSGGANTGEQYF
CDR3 DNA: TGCGCCAGCAGTTCGACTAGCGGGGGGGCTAACACCGGGGAGCAGTACTTC

clone size: many
D gene: NA
J gene: TRBJ1-2
V gene: TRBV5-1
CDR3 protein: CASSSAGLLNYGYTF
CDR3 DNA: TGCGCCAGCAGCTCCGCTGGCCTCCTTAACTATGGCTACACCTTC

clone size: NA
D gene: NA
J gene: TRBJ1-3
V gene: TRBV7-9
CDR3 protein: CAGSPPGLNSGSTIYF
CDR3 DNA: TGTGCCGGCAGCCCGCCCGGGCTCAACTCTGGAAGCACCATATATTTT

clone size: many
D gene: TRBD1
J gene: TRBJ1-2
V gene: TRBV7-3
CDR3 protein: CASSPDRGGYTF
CDR3 DNA: TGTGCCAGCAGCCCTGACAGGGGAGGCTACACCTTC

clone size: NA
D gene: TRBD1
J gene: TRBJ2-5
V gene: TRBV7-2
CDR3 protein: CASSLSLRTGGRETQYF
CDR3 DNA: TGTGCCAGCAGCCTCAGCCTCCGGACAGGGGGCAGAGAGACCCAGTACTTC